The rows below give T cell receptor beta chains drawn from one sample of a study of Tregs in tolerant kidney transplant recipients. The assay was immunoSEQ multiplex PCR, and TCRdb's table has in-frame clones only and misses some. The sample lists 120,000 or so clones; roughly 93% were seen once. Sequenced: CD4+ T cells from blood. These TCRs come from a human donor in good health. CDR3s include the opening cysteine and the closing phenylalanine or tryptophan.

TRBJ2-2 TRBV9 CASSVGGNTGELFF
TRBJ1-1 TRBV7-9 CASSLGQGNTEAFF
TRBJ2-5 TRBV18 CASSPRTGGQETQYF
TRBJ2-2 TRBV7-2 CASSEWVSNTGELFF
TRBJ2-5 TRBV6-1 CASSEAGALQGGTQYF
TRBJ1-3 TRBV6-5 CASSTGQGRRNTIYF
TRBJ1-1 TRBV21-1 CASSKGTGRGTEAFF
TRBJ2-3 TRBV4-2 CASSQAGTVRSSTDTQYF
TRBJ2-3 TRBV29-1 CSGTGVGSADTQYF
TRBJ2-3 TRBV15 CATSRERLRDRDTQYF
TRBJ2-7 TRBV11-2 CASSLGTRGYEQYF
TRBJ1-2 TRBV27 CASSIQGLNYGYTF
TRBJ2-2 TRBV10-3 CAISESRTGELFF
TRBJ1-5 TRBV30 CAWSVSGFGNQPQHF
TRBJ2-5 TRBV7-8 CASIPSRGGRAETQYF
TRBJ1-5 TRBV10-3 CAISDGQRNQPQHF
TRBJ2-5 TRBV2 CASSETRAKTQYF
TRBJ1-3 TRBV6-5 CASSYSLPGLGNTIYF
TRBJ2-5 TRBV5-4 CASSKRTGGRETQYF
TRBJ1-1 TRBV13 CASSRQGLLNTEAFF
TRBJ1-5 TRBV7-9 CASSASGNQPQHF
TRBJ2-7 TRBV7-2 CASSFSGGPVGEQYF
TRBJ2-1 TRBV5-4 CASSLDPGQGNNEQFF
TRBJ1-5 TRBV7-9 CASSLGGEGQPQHF
TRBJ2-1 TRBV7-3 CASSSTGGYYNEQFF
TRBJ1-2 TRBV29-1 CSVEEGPNYGYTF
TRBJ2-5 TRBV11-2 CASSLASGTSGRETQYF
TRBJ2-3 TRBV5-1 CASSLGLAGDAYDTQYF
TRBJ1-2 TRBV5-4 CASSTDRGRGYTF
TRBJ1-3 TRBV12-5 CASAPPPLGNTIYF
TRBJ1-2 TRBV11-3 CASSLSRDRGLTSNYGYTF
TRBJ2-1 TRBV10-3 CAIRAGTSGEGQFF
TRBJ1-5 TRBV5-1 CASSLAGHPNQPQHF
TRBJ1-6 TRBV27 CASSYRDSNSPLHF
TRBJ1-1 TRBV13 CASSQRSLNTEAFF
TRBJ1-2 TRBV5-6 CASSLTGANSYTF